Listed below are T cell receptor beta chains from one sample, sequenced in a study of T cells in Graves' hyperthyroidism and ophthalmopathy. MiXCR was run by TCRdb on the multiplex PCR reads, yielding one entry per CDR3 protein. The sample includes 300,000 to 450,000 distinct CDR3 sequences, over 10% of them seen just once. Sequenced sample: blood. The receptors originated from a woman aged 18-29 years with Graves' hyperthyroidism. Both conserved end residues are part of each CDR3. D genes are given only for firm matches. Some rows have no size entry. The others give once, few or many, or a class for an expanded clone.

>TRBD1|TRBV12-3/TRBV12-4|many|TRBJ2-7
CASRKGTALEQYF
TGTGCCAGCAGAAAAGGGACAGCCCTGGAGCAGTACTTC
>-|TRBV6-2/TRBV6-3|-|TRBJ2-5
CASTGRFQETQYF
TGTGCCAGCACGGGACGGTTCCAAGAGACCCAGTACTTC
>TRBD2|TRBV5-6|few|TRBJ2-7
CASSLEAGGPSEQYF
TGTGCCAGCAGCTTGGAAGCGGGGGGGCCGAGCGAGCAGTACTTC
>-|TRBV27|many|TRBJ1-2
CASSWDGNNYGYTF
TGTGCCAGCAGTTGGGACGGTAATAACTATGGCTACACCTTC
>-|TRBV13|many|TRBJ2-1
CASSFKGGPVEQFF
TGTGCCAGCAGCTTTAAGGGGGGGCCGGTTGAGCAGTTCTTC
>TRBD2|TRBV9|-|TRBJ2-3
CASSVEGGADTQYF
TGTGCCAGCAGCGTAGAGGGAGGGGCAGATACGCAGTATTTT
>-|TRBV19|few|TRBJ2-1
CASSTVGSGNEQFF
TGTGCCAGTAGTACCGTTGGGAGTGGCAATGAGCAGTTCTTC
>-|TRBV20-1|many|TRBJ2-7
CSARGDRALSYEQYF
TGCAGTGCTAGAGGGGACCGGGCCCTATCCTACGAGCAGTACTTC
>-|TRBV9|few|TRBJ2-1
CASSTLTNPSYNEQFF
TGTGCCAGCAGCACGCTTACGAACCCCTCCTACAATGAGCAGTTCTTC
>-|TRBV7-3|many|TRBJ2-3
CASSGAGTDTQYF
TGTGCCAGCTCGGGGGCCGGTACAGATACGCAGTATTTT
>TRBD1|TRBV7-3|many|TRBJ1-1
CASSLNRGENTEAFF
TGTGCCAGCAGCCTAAACAGGGGCGAGAACACTGAAGCTTTCTTT
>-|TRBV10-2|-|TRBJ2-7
CASSFSQGYEQYF
TGCGCCAGCAGTTTTTCACAGGGATACGAGCAGTACTTC
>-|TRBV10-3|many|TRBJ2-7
CATTLTSQSKQYF
TGTGCCACTACGTTGACTAGTCAATCCAAGCAGTACTTC
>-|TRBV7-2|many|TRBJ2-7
CASSFHAVRAYEQYF
TGTGCCAGCAGCTTCCACGCGGTACGGGCCTACGAGCAGTACTTC
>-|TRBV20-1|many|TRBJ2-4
CSARERTGAKNIQYF
TGCAGTGCTAGAGAAAGGACTGGAGCCAAAAACATTCAGTACTTC
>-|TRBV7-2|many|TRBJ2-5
CASRGGAGSLETQYF
TGTGCCAGTCGAGGGGGTGCAGGGAGCCTAGAGACCCAGTACTTC
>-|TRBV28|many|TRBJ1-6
CASSSVSGNSPLHF
TGTGCCAGCAGTTCAGTTTCAGGGAATTCACCCCTCCACTTT
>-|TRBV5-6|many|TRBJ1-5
CASSSGGTTGQPQHF
TGTGCCAGCAGCTCAGGAGGGACGACGGGACAGCCCCAGCATTTT
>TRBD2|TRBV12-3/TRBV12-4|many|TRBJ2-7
CASSFVAGEGEQYF
TGTGCCAGCAGTTTCGTGGCGGGGGAAGGCGAGCAGTACTTC
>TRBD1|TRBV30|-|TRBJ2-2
CAWSADRGSNTGELFF
TGTGCCTGGAGCGCGGACAGGGGATCAAACACCGGGGAGCTGTTTTTT
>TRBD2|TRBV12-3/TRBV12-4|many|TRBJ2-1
CASSRGLAYNEQFF
TGTGCCAGCAGTAGGGGACTAGCGTACAATGAGCAGTTCTTC
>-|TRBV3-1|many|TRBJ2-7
CASSPSVQLAYEQYF
TGTGCCAGCAGCCCCTCAGTACAGTTGGCCTACGAGCAGTACTTC
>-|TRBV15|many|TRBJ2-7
CATSREKGPAVYEQYF
TGTGCCACCAGCAGAGAGAAAGGACCAGCGGTCTACGAGCAGTACTTC
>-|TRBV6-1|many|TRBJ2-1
CASRSAESSYNEQFF
TGTGCCAGCAGATCAGCGGAGAGCTCCTACAATGAGCAGTTCTTC
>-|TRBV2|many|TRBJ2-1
CASSGRRLGSANEQFF
TGTGCCAGCAGTGGTCGGCGACTAGGAAGCGCCAATGAGCAGTTCTTC
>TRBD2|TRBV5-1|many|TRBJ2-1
CASSKGTSGSYEQFF
TGCGCCAGCAGCAAAGGGACTAGCGGGAGCTATGAGCAGTTCTTC
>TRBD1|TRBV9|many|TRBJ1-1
CASSGWTGAGTEAFF
TGTGCCAGCAGCGGATGGACAGGGGCTGGAACTGAAGCTTTCTTT
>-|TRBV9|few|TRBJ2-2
CASSVVGGYSGELFF
TGTGCCAGCAGCGTAGTGGGGGGCTACTCCGGGGAGCTGTTTTTT
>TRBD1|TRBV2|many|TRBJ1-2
CASSEVGQGYGYTF
TGTGCCAGCAGTGAAGTGGGACAGGGGTATGGCTACACCTTC
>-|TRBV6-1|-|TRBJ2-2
CASGGVGGPNTGELFF
TGTGCCAGCGGAGGCGTGGGGGGACCGAACACCGGGGAGCTGTTTTTT
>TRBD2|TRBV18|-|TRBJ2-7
CASSPLSSGASPPEQYF
TGTGCCAGCTCACCCTTGTCTAGCGGGGCGAGTCCCCCCGAGCAGTACTTC
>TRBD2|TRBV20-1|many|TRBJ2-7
CSVSRGESYEQYF
TGCAGCGTAAGTCGGGGGGAGAGCTACGAGCAGTACTTC
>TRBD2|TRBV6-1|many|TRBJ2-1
CASALTSGAYNEQFF
TGTGCCAGCGCCCTGACTAGCGGGGCCTACAATGAGCAGTTCTTC
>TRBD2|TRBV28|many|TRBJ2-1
CASSLRTSGINEQFF
TGTGCCAGCAGTTTACGGACTAGCGGGATAAATGAGCAGTTCTTC
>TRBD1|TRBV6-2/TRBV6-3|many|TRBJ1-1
CASSYAGQGTTEAFF
TGTGCCAGCAGTTACGCTGGACAGGGGACCACTGAAGCTTTCTTT
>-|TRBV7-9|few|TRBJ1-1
CASSTTVLSTEAFF
TGTGCCAGCAGCACGACAGTATTGAGCACTGAAGCTTTCTTT
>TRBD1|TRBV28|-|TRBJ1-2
CASSAAGQPYGYTF
TGTGCCAGCAGTGCGGCGGGACAGCCCTATGGCTACACCTTC
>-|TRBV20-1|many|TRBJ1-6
CSARTNRDRGNSPLHF
TGCAGTGCTAGAACCAACCGGGACCGCGGTAATTCACCCCTCCACTTT
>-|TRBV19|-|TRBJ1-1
CASTLSGGGIAFF
TGTGCCAGTACCCTATCCGGCGGTGGGATAGCTTTCTTT
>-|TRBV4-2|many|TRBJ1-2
CASSQPDRRDYGYTF
TGTGCCAGCAGCCAACCAGACCGGCGGGACTATGGCTACACCTTC
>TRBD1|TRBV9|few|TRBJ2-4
CASSVGQGENIQYF
TGTGCCAGCAGCGTAGGTCAGGGGGAAAACATTCAGTACTTC
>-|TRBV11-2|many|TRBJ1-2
CASSLLGGHYGYTF
TGTGCCAGCAGCTTACTCGGGGGGCACTATGGCTACACCTTC
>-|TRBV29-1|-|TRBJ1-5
CSVGNGELEPQHF
TGCAGCGTTGGGAATGGGGAATTGGAGCCCCAGCATTTT
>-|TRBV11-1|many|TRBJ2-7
CASSSHGGGYEQYF
TGTGCCAGCAGCTCCCACGGGGGCGGATACGAGCAGTACTTC
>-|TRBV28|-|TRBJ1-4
CATMRGAGEKLFF
TGTGCCACCATGAGGGGGGCAGGGGAAAAACTGTTTTTT
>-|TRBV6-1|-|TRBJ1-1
CASRAGMNTEAFF
TGTGCCAGCAGGGCGGGAATGAACACTGAAGCTTTCTTT
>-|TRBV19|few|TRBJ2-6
CASSRGLISNSGANVLTF
TGTGCCAGTAGTAGGGGACTTATCTCGAATTCTGGGGCCAACGTCCTGACTTTC
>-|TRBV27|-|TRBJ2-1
CASSRGLGYNEQFF
TGTGCCAGCAGTAGAGGGCTAGGGTACAATGAGCAGTTCTTC
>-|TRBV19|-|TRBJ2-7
CASTSGHGQNYEQYF
TGTGCCAGTACCTCTGGACATGGGCAAAACTACGAGCAGTACTTC
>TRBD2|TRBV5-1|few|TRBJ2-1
CASSLFTSGRTNEQFF
TGCGCCAGCAGCTTGTTTACTAGCGGGAGGACCAATGAGCAGTTCTTC
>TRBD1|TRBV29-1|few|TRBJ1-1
CSVEDLETGVFMNTEAFF
TGCAGCGTTGAAGATCTGGAGACAGGGGTTTTTATGAACACTGAAGCTTTCTTT
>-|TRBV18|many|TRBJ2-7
CASSQDDKQYF
TGTGCCAGCTCGCAGGACGATAAGCAGTACTTC
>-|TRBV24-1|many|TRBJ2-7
CATSDSGREQYF
TGTGCCACCAGTGATTCTGGGCGCGAGCAGTACTTC
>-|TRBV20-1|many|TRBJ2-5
CSASGQRDQETQYF
TGCAGTGCTAGCGGGCAGAGGGACCAAGAGACCCAGTACTTC